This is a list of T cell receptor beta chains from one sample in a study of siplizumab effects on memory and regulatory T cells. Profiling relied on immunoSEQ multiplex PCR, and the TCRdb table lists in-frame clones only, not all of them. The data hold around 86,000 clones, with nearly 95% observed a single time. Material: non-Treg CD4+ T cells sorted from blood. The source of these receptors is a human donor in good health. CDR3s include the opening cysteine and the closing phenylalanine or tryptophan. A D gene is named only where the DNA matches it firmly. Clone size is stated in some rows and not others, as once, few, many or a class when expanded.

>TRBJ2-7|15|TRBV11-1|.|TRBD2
TGTGCCAGCAGAATGACTAGCGGGGGCTGGGACGAGCAGTACTTC
CASRMTSGGWDEQYF
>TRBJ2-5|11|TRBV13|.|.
TGTGCCAGCAGCTCGGGGGAGACCCAGTACTTC
CASSSGETQYF
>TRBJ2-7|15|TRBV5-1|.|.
TGCGCCAGCAGCTTGGGTCAGGGGAGACTCGGCGAGCAGTACTTC
CASSLGQGRLGEQYF
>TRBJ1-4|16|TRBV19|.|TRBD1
TGTGCCAGTAGTTTGGGGCTCGGACAGGGGGCCGAAAAACTGTTTTTT
CASSLGLGQGAEKLFF
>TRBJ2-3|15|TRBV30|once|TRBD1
TGTGCCTGGAGTGAGACAGGGATTAGCACAGATACGCAGTATTTT
CAWSETGISTDTQYF
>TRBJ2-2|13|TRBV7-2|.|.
TGTGCCAGCAGCTCCTGGAACACCGGGGAGCTGTTTTTT
CASSSWNTGELFF
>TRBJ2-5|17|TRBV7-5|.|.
TGTGCCAGAAGCTTAGGGGGCCTCGGGGCTGATCAAGAGACCCAGTACTTC
CARSLGGLGADQETQYF
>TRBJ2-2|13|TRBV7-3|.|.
TGTGCCAGCAGCCCATCAGCCGCCGGGGAGCTGTTTTTT
CASSPSAAGELFF
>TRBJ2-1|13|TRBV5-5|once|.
TGTGCCAGCAGCTTGCCAGTCCACAATGAGCAGTTCTTC
CASSLPVHNEQFF
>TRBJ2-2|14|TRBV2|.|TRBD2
TGTGCCAGCATTAAAGCGGGGGATACCGGGGAGCTGTTTTTT
CASIKAGDTGELFF
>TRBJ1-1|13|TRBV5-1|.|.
TGCGCCAGCAGCGCGGGAGGGTGGCCTGAAGCTTTCTTT
CASSAGGWPEAFF
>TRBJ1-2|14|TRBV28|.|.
TGTGCCAGCAGTCGGGGAGGGACGGACTATGGCTACACCTTC
CASSRGGTDYGYTF
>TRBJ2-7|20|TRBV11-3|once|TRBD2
TGTGCCAGCAGCTTAGCAGTCACTAGCGGGAGGGGCGGCTACTCCTACGAGCAGTACTTC
CASSLAVTSGRGGYSYEQYF
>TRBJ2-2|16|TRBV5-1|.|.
TGCGCCAGCAGCTTGCGGTCAGTTATAAACACCGGGGAGCTGTTTTTT
CASSLRSVINTGELFF
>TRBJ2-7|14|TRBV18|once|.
TGTGCCAGCTCACCACCTCATCCGTCCTACGAGCAGTACTTC
CASSPPHPSYEQYF
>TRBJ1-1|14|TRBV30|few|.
TGTGCCTGGAGAATGGGGACCGCCGGCACTGAAGCTTTCTTT
CAWRMGTAGTEAFF
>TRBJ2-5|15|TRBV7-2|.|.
TGTGCCAGCAGCCGAACGGGACTCCAACAAGAGACCCAGTACTTC
CASSRTGLQQETQYF
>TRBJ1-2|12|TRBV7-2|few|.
TGTGCCAGCAGCTTAGGTACAGCCGGCTACACCTTC
CASSLGTAGYTF
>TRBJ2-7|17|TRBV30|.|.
TGTGCCTGGAGTGTACGCCCGGGACTCAAACCACCCTACGAGCAGTACTTC
CAWSVRPGLKPPYEQYF
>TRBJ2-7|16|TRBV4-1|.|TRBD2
TGCGCCAGCAGCCAGGGCACTAGCGGATTGCCCTACGAGCAGTACTTC
CASSQGTSGLPYEQYF
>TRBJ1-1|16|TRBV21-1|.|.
TGTGCCAGCAGCAAAAGGTCCGGGCTAAAGAGCGGTGAAGCTTTCTTT
CASSKRSGLKSGEAFF
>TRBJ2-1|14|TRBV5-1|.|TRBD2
TGCGCCAGCAGGGGACTAATGTCTGGGAATGAGCAGTTCTTC
CASRGLMSGNEQFF
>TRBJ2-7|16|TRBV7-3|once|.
TGTGCCAGCAGCCCCTCCTTGGCCAGGAGCTCCTACGAGCAGTACTTC
CASSPSLARSSYEQYF
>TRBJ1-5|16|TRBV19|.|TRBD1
TGTGCCAGTAAAGAGGGACAGGGGCATAGCAATCAGCCCCAGCATTTT
CASKEGQGHSNQPQHF
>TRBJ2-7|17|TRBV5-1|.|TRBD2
TGCGCCAGCAGCTTGAAGACTAGCGGGAGGGCCGCCTACGAGCAGTACTTC
CASSLKTSGRAAYEQYF
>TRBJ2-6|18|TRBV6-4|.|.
TGTGCCAGCAGTGACTACGGAGGTCCTACGACTGGGGCCAACGTCCTGACTTTC
CASSDYGGPTTGANVLTF
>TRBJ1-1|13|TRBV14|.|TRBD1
TGTGCCAGCAGCTTAGGGACAGACACTGAAGCTTTCTTT
CASSLGTDTEAFF
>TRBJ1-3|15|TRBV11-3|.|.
TGTGCCAGCAGCTCGTCTTTTTCAACTGGAAACACCATATATTTT
CASSSSFSTGNTIYF
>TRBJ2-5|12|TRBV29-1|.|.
TGCAGCGTTAGGGAGTACCAAGAGACCCAGTACTTC
CSVREYQETQYF
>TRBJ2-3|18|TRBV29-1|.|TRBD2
TGCAGCTCCGGGAGGGGTCAAACAGCGTCCGATTTCACAGATACGCAGTATTTT
CSSGRGQTASDFTDTQYF
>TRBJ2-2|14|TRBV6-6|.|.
TGTGCCAGCAGGACAGGAGCGAACACCGGGGAGCTGTTTTTT
CASRTGANTGELFF
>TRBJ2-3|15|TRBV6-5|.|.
TGTGCCAGCAGGCGACTAACTACTAGCACAGATACGCAGTATTTT
CASRRLTTSTDTQYF
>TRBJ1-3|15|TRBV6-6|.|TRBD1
TGTGCCAGCAGTTCGGACAGGGGGCCTGGAAACACCATATATTTT
CASSSDRGPGNTIYF
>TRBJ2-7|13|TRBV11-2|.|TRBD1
TGTGCCAGCAGCTTAGTGGTGGGACAGGGTGTGTACTTC
CASSLVVGQGVYF
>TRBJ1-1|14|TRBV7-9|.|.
TGTGCCAGCAGCTTGAACAGGGATGGGGCTGAAGCTTTCTTT
CASSLNRDGAEAFF
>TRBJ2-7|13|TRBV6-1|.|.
TGTTCCTCAGGGAAAGAGAGGTTCGACGAGCAGTACTTC
CSSGKERFDEQYF
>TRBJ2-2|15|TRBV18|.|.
TGTGCCAGCTCACCGGGAGGAATGGGAACCGGGGAGCTGTTTTTT
CASSPGGMGTGELFF
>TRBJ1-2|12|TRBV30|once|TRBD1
TGTGCCGGGGCAGGGGGAGGTCATGGCTACACCTTC
CAGAGGGHGYTF
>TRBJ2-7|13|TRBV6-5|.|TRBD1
TGTGCCAGCAGTTACCCCGGGACAGGAGAGCAGTACTTC
CASSYPGTGEQYF
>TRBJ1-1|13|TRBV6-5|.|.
TGTGCCAGCAGACCAGGCCGTTACACTGAAGCTTTCTTT
CASRPGRYTEAFF
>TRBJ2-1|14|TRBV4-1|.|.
TGCGCCAGCAGCCAAGATCACCCCGCCAATGAGCAGTTCTTC
CASSQDHPANEQFF
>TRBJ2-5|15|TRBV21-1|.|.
TGTGCCAGCAGCAAAGTGGAGGGGGCCGGGGAGACCCAGTACTTC
CASSKVEGAGETQYF
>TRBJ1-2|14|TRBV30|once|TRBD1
TGTGCCTGGACGAGACAGGGGGCGAGCTATGGCTACACCTTC
CAWTRQGASYGYTF
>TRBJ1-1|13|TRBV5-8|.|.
TGTGCCAGCAGCCTGGGGGGGCCGACTGAAGCTTTCTTT
CASSLGGPTEAFF
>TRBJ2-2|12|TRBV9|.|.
TGTGCCAGCAGCGTCGTCACCGGGGAGCTGTTTTTT
CASSVVTGELFF
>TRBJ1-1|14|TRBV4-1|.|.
TGCGCCAGCAGCCAAGTGAATCAGAACACTGAAGCTTTCTTT
CASSQVNQNTEAFF
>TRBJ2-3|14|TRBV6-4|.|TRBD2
TGTGCCAGCAGTGTTGCGGGGGGGACAGATACGCAGTATTTT
CASSVAGGTDTQYF
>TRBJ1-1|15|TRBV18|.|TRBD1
TGTGCCAGCTCACGACAGGGGGCAATGAACACTGAAGCTTTCTTT
CASSRQGAMNTEAFF
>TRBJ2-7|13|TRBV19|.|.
TGTGCCAGCGGGCGTTCCGGGACCTACGAGCAGTACTTC
CASGRSGTYEQYF